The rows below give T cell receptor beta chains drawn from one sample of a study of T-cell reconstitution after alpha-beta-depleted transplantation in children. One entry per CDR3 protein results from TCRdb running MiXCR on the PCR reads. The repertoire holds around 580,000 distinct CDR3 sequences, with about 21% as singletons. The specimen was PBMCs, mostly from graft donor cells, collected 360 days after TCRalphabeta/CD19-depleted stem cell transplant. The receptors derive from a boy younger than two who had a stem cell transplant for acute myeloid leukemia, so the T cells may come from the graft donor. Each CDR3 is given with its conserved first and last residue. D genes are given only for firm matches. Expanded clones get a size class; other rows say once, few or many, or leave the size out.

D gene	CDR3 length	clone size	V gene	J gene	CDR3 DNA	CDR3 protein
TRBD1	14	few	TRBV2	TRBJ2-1	TGTGCCAGCAGAGGACAGGGGGCCGCTAATGAGCAGTTCTTC	CASRGQGAANEQFF
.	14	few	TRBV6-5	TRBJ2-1	TGTGCCAGCCTCCCTTCTGGCAGACCCAATGAGCAGTTCTTC	CASLPSGRPNEQFF
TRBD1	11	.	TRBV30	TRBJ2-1	TGTGCCTGGAAGGGGGACAGTGAGCAGTTCTTC	CAWKGDSEQFF
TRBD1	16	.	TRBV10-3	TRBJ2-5	TGTGCCATCGCTAACCCTGGGTGGACAGGGGAAGAGACCCAGTACTTC	CAIANPGWTGEETQYF
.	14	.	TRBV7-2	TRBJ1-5	TGTGCCAGCAGCTCCACCCTCGCGGGGCAGCCCCAGCATTTT	CASSSTLAGQPQHF
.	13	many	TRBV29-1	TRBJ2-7	TGCAGCGTTGAAGAACCAGGCCTCAATGAGCAGTACTTC	CSVEEPGLNEQYF
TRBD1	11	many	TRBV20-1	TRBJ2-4	TGCAGTGTCCCGACAGGGCAGGTTCAGTACTTC	CSVPTGQVQYF
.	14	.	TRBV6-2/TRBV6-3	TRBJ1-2	TGTGCCAGCAGTTACTCGAGGTCAAGATATGGCTACACCTTC	CASSYSRSRYGYTF
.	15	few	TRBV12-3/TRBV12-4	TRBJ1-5	TGTGCCAGCAGTTTATCCCCTAACCCGGGTCAGCCCCAGCATTTT	CASSLSPNPGQPQHF
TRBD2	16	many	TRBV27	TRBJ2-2	TGTGCCAGCAGCTTCGCGGGGGGGGCGAACACCGGGGAGCTGTTTTTT	CASSFAGGANTGELFF
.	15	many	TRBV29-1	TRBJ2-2	TGCAGCGTTGCGGGCAGGGGAGATGTCGCCGGGGAGCTGTTTTTT	CSVAGRGDVAGELFF
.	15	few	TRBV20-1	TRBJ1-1	TGCAGTGCTAGGCCGGTCGTTTCCATGAACACTGAAGCTTTCTTT	CSARPVVSMNTEAFF
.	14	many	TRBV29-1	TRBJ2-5	TGCAGCGTTGCGGTGGTTCCAACCCAAGAGACCCAGTACTTC	CSVAVVPTQETQYF
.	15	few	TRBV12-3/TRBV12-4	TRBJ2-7	TGTGCCAGCAGTTTTCTTTTAGGGGAGAGGTACGAGCAGTACTTC	CASSFLLGERYEQYF
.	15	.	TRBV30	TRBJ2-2	TGTGCCTGGATCAGGAGGGGGCTCAGCACCGGGGAGCTGTTTTTT	CAWIRRGLSTGELFF
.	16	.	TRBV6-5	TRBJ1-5	TGTGCCAGCAGGCAAGGGCACGGTTATAGCAATCAGCCCCAGCATTTT	CASRQGHGYSNQPQHF
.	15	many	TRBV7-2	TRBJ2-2	TGTGCCAGCAGCTTAACACAGGTCTATTCCGGGGAGCTGTTTTTT	CASSLTQVYSGELFF
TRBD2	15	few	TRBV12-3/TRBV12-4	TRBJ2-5	TGTGCCAGCCAAACTAGCGGGGGGAACAGAGAGACCCAGTACTTC	CASQTSGGNRETQYF
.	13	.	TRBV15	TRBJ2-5	TGTGCCACAGCTACCGTACCCGAAGAGACCCAGTACTTC	CATATVPEETQYF
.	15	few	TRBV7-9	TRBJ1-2	TGTGCCAGCAGCACCCGGGACGGAACGAACTATGGCTACACCTTC	CASSTRDGTNYGYTF
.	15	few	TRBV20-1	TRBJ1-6	TGCAGTGCTAGAGATTTGGGAATCCCCCATTCACCCCTCCACTTT	CSARDLGIPHSPLHF
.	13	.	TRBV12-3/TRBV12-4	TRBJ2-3	TGTGCCAGCAGTCCGTCGGGGGGCGGTACGCAGTATTTT	CASSPSGGGTQYF
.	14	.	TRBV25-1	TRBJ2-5	TGTGCCAGCAGTGAAAGTTGGGGAGGAGAGACCCAGTACTTC	CASSESWGGETQYF
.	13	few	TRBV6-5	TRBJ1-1	TGTGCCAGCAGTTCCAACCTCGGCACTGAAGCTTTCTTT	CASSSNLGTEAFF
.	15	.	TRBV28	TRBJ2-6	TGTGCCAGCACCCCTCCGGCCTCTGGGGCCAACGTCCTGACTTTC	CASTPPASGANVLTF
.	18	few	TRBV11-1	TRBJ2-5	TGTGCCAGCAGTCGACTTATCCTCGAGGGCGGCCGAGGTGAGACCCAGTACTTC	CASSRLILEGGRGETQYF
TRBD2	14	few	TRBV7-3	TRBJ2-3	TGTGCCAGCAGCTTTCGGGGGGGTTCAGATACGCAGTATTTT	CASSFRGGSDTQYF
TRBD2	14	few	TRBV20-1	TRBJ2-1	TGCAGTGCTAGAGGGATAGCGGGGAATAATGAGCAGTTCTTC	CSARGIAGNNEQFF
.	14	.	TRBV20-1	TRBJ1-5	TGCAGTGCTTCCCGGGACACAAGCAATCAGCCCCAGCATTTT	CSASRDTSNQPQHF
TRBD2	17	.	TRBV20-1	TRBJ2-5	TGCAGTGCTCCGGGACTAGTAACCTTCGCGGAAGGAGAGACCCAGTACTTC	CSAPGLVTFAEGETQYF
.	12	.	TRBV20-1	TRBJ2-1	TGCAGTGCTAGCCTAACCGGGACGAGGGAGTTCTTC	CSASLTGTREFF
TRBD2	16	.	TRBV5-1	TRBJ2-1	TGCGCCAGCAGCTTATGGACTAGCGGCTCCTACAATGAGCAGTTCTTC	CASSLWTSGSYNEQFF
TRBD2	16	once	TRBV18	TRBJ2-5	TGTGCCAGCTCACCGAGATCGGGACTACTCCAAGAGACCCAGTACTTC	CASSPRSGLLQETQYF
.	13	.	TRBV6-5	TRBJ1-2	TGTGCCAGCAGTTACATTGGGGCAAAAGGCTACACCTTC	CASSYIGAKGYTF
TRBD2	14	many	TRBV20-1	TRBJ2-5	TGCAGTGCTAGGCGGACTAGCGTACAAGAGACCCAGTACTTC	CSARRTSVQETQYF
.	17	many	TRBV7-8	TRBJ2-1	TGTGCCAGCAGCTTAGCGGAAGGGGGAAAGTTTATCGTTGAGCAGTTCTTC	CASSLAEGGKFIVEQFF